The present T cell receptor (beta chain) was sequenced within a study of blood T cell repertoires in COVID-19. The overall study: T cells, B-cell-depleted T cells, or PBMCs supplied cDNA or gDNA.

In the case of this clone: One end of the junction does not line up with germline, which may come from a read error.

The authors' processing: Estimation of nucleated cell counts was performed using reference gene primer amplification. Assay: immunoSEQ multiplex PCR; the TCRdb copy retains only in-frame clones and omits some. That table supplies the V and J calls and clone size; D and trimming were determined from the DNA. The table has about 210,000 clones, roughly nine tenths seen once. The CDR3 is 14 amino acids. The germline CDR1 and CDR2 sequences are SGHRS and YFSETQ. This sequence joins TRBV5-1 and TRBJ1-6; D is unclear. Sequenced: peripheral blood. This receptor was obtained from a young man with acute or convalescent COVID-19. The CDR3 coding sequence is TGCGCCAGCAGCTCCACTATGTATAGTTCACCCCTCCACTTT. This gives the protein CASSSTMYSSPLHF.